This T cell receptor beta chain was recovered during a study of CD4 T cells in relation to SARS-CoV-2 and coronaviruses. Study-level background: No peptide or an HIV-1 Nef peptide pool served as negative control.

Here immunoSEQ multiplex PCR was the method, and the copy in TCRdb shows in-frame clones only, minus some. The sample lists some 21,000 clones, 70% to 80% occurring once. Unexposed donor CD4+ T cells date from 2011-2018, before the COVID-19 pandemic. After more than eight days of culture, CD4+ T cells were isolated. Comments on this clone: Antigen unknown.

The CDR3 has 15 amino acids. Germline trimming cut 4 bases from V and 7 bases from J; bases unmatched to any gene: 8. Germline assignment: CDR1 SGHRS and CDR2 YFSETQ. What was sequenced was CD4+ T cells from PBMCs, cultured in vitro. This clonotype originated in a human donor in good health. The chain carries TRBV5-1 and TRBJ2-2; 9 nucleotides agree with TRBD2. This chain's CDR3 is CASSPWTSVRGELFF. For the CDR3, the DNA is TGCGCCAGCAGCCCATGGACTAGCGTACGCGGGGAGCTGTTTTTT.